These T cell receptor beta chains were read from a single sample in a study of T cell repertoires in aging, cancer and after chemotherapy. TCRdb reprocessed the multiplex PCR reads with MiXCR, giving one entry per CDR3 protein. The data hold about 10,000 distinct CDR3 sequences, with nearly 55% observed a single time. The specimen sequenced was blood. The source of these receptors is a human donor in good health. CDR3s leave out the opening cysteine and the closing phenylalanine or tryptophan.

ASSIEVSGAYNEQF	TRBV19	TRBJ2-1
SARGGGGGRQF	TRBV20-1	TRBJ2-1
ASSYDTHSNQPQH	TRBV12-3/TRBV12-4	TRBJ1-5
ASSLVGDEQF	TRBV11-1	TRBJ2-1
SVITGGAGTYEQY	TRBV29-1	TRBJ2-7
ASSFRGISGANVLT	TRBV5-6	TRBJ2-6
ASRKTSGAYEQY	TRBV12-3/TRBV12-4	TRBJ2-7
ASSYGSSGANVLT	TRBV6-5	TRBJ2-6
AIRSDNSPLH	TRBV10-3	TRBJ1-6
AWSVQQETQY	TRBV30	TRBJ2-5
ASSPLGLGQETQY	TRBV5-4	TRBJ2-5
ASSYLAGGSYNEQF	TRBV4-3	TRBJ2-1
AWSVRLAGGRNTGELF	TRBV30	TRBJ2-2
AWSLTGPEQPQH	TRBV30	TRBJ1-5
AWSRQPQETQY	TRBV30	TRBJ2-5
ASSNPNQPQH	TRBV6-5	TRBJ1-5
ASGLAGGGEQF	TRBV5-4	TRBJ2-1
ASSTGALSYEQY	TRBV19	TRBJ2-7
ASSMRGGTDTQY	TRBV19	TRBJ2-3
ASSWVGIGTQY	TRBV19	TRBJ2-5
ASKRQNSNQPQH	TRBV19	TRBJ1-5
ASSQGQGNNEQF	TRBV6-5	TRBJ2-1
ASSSTSNTEAF	TRBV7-2	TRBJ1-1
AISKTGEIGEAF	TRBV10-3	TRBJ1-1
ASSPPNKGVRETQY	TRBV13	TRBJ2-5
ASSIDLLDRGETQY	TRBV19	TRBJ2-5
ASSLRTGATDTQY	TRBV5-5	TRBJ2-3
SATTLDTQY	TRBV20-1	TRBJ2-3
ASSYPGDTGELF	TRBV6-2/TRBV6-3	TRBJ2-2
ASSPRASGSPREQY	TRBV18	TRBJ2-7
ASSFEGDEQF	TRBV7-6	TRBJ2-1
ASSLGLAGSDEQF	TRBV12-3/TRBV12-4	TRBJ2-1
ASSPVSAGGLSRSNEQF	TRBV18	TRBJ2-1
ASSPGGTDNEKLF	TRBV5-6	TRBJ1-4
ASSYSRTGGHEQY	TRBV6-5	TRBJ2-7
ASSRTGRGNYGYT	TRBV6-4	TRBJ1-2
ASSLGGAGNQPQH	TRBV11-1	TRBJ1-5